This TCR beta chain came from a study of blood T cell repertoires in COVID-19. Trimming left V 7 bases short and J 0 bases short, with 7 bases between. This CDR3 comprises 13 residues. The germline V gene has CDR1 MNHEY and CDR2 SVGAGI. This clone was counted a single time. Measured with immunoSEQ multiplex PCR; TCRdb has only the in-frame clones, and not every one. The sample shows about 100,000 clones, about 77% of them seen only once. This chain joins TRBV6-5 and TRBJ1-5; D unclear. This receptor was obtained from a woman aged 70-85 years with acute or convalescent COVID-19. The sequencing sample was made of peripheral blood. CDR3 loop: CASTTDSNQPQHF. The CDR3 coding sequence is TGTGCCAGCACCACAGATAGCAATCAGCCCCAGCATTTT.